Given below is one T cell receptor (beta chain) in context. This sample is drawn from a study of T cell changes during pregnancy in multiple sclerosis. Profiling relied on immunoSEQ multiplex PCR, and the TCRdb table lists in-frame clones only, not all of them. Among about 29,000 clones, around nine tenths were seen once, and the ten largest hold 6.5% to 7.5%. Germline CDR1 reads MDHEN; CDR2 reads SYDVKM. The CDR3 loop spans 15 amino acids. Trimming removed 11 bases from V and 5 bases from J; junction bases left unmatched: 16. The sequences come from CD8+ T cells from peripheral blood mononuclear cells, collected after pregnancy. The clonotype was recovered from a female donor with multiple sclerosis, enrolled in a pregnancy study. This sequence joins TRBV28 and TRBJ2-5, with 8 positions matching TRBD1. CDR3 in amino acids: CALSRKWQGAETQYF. CDR3 nucleotides: TGTGCCCTTAGCAGAAAATGGCAGGGGGCTGAGACCCAGTACTTC.